The 13 T cell receptor beta chains reported below all come from one sample, sequenced in a study of blood T cell repertoires in COVID-19. Method: immunoSEQ multiplex PCR; TCRdb's copy keeps in-frame clones and lacks some. The sample records fewer than 250,000 clones, approximately 90% being singletons. The source material was peripheral blood. These receptors all come from a man in his 60s with COVID-19, enrolled during active disease.

The V gene is TRBV9, the J gene TRBJ2-1; perhaps TRBD2 as D (6 bases). Germline-derived CDR1 and CDR2 are SGDLS and YYNGEE. Trimming stripped 1 base from V and 3 bases from J, with 14 bases between. The CDR3 totals 16 residues. CDR3 nucleotides: TGTGCCAGCAGCGTAATCGATGCGGGAAGCTACAATGAGCAGTTCTTC. Amino acid sequence: CASSVIDAGSYNEQFF. Variable domain in full (rest from reference TRBV9 and TRBJ2-1): DSGVTQTPKHLITATGQRVTLRCSPRSGDLSVYWYQQSLDQGLQFLIQYYNGEERAKGNILERFSAQQFPDLHSELNLSSLELGDSALYFCASSVIDAGSYNEQFFGPGTRLTVL.

The chain joins TRBV11-3 to TRBJ2-1, with D possibly TRBD2 on 5 matching bases. Trimming removed 1 base at V and 3 bases at J, with 16 bases between. Germline CDR1 is SGHNT and CDR2 is YENEEA. The CDR3 length is 17 residues. CDR3 coding DNA: TGTGCCAGCAGCTTAGCCCCCACGGGATTTTACTACAATGAGCAGTTCTTC. Translation gives CASSLAPTGFYYNEQFF.

The V call is TRBV6-5, the J call TRBJ1-1; 8 nucleotides agree with TRBD1. CDR3 length: 16 residues. V shed 4 bases, J shed 0 bases, and the junction held 7 bases outside the gene matches. Germline CDR1 MNHEY, CDR2 SVGAGI. The DNA of the CDR3 is TGTGCCAGCAGTTGGACAGGGAGGGGCATGAACACTGAAGCTTTCTTT. This translates into CASSWTGRGMNTEAFF.

Note on this clone: This sample includes further DNA sequences coding for the same CDR3. This chain joins TRBV24-1 and TRBJ2-1; 8 nucleotides line up with TRBD2. V was pared by 3 bases and J by 2 bases, with 5 bases of the junction left unmatched. CDR3 length: 16 residues. Germline V gene lookup returns CDR1 KGHDR and CDR2 SFDVKD. The CDR3 DNA is TGTGCCACCAGTGATGGACTAGCTGGGACCTACAATGAGCAGTTCTTC. It codes for CATSDGLAGTYNEQFF.

The V gene is TRBV29-1, the J gene TRBJ2-3; maybe TRBD2 (6 bases). The CDR3 covers 14 residues. Trimming pared 6 bases from V and 1 base from J, leaving 14 bases between. Per germline, CDR1 SQVTM and CDR2 ANQGSEA. CDR3 region: CSVQPGERTDTQYF. The CDR3 nucleotides read TGCAGCGTCCAACCGGGAGAGCGCACAGATACGCAGTATTTT.

The CDR3 DNA follows: TGTGCCAGCAATCGATTGGGGGGAGACACTGAAGCTTTCTTT. Translated: CASNRLGGDTEAFF. The chain is built from TRBV9 and TRBJ1-1, with D tentatively TRBD1 (5 bases). The CDR3 sequence is 14 residues long. Germline V gives CDR1 SGDLS, CDR2 YYNGEE. V lost 6 bases to trimming and J lost 3 bases, with 15 bases between them.

This clone was observed once. The chain combines TRBV6-5 with TRBJ1-2, with 9 bases fitting TRBD1. CDR1 is MNHEY, CDR2 SVGAGI, per germline. Germline trimming cut 2 bases from V and 4 bases from J; bases unmatched to any gene: 5. The CDR3 consists of 15 residues. CDR3 amino acids: CASSYRDRVAYGYTF. The CDR3 bases are TGTGCCAGCAGTTACCGGGACAGGGTAGCCTATGGCTACACCTTC.

CDR3 loop: CSVVGLAGVPSSYNEQFF. CDR3 bases: TGCAGCGTTGTGGGGCTAGCGGGAGTCCCGAGCTCCTACAATGAGCAGTTCTTC. The chain employs TRBV29-1 and TRBJ2-1; 10 bases are a match to TRBD2. Germline CDR1 reads SQVTM; CDR2 reads ANQGSEA. Trimming at V came to 4 bases and at J to 0 bases, leaving 12 bases not matched to a gene. This CDR3 comprises 18 residues.

The rearrangement joins TRBV6-5 to TRBJ1-2, with a weak D call TRBD1 (6 bases). The CDR3 extends over 13 amino acids. The V gene's germline CDR1 is MNHEY and CDR2 SVGAGI. Trimming shortened V by 2 bases and J by 3 bases, and 7 bases separated the two germline ends. CDR3 DNA: TGTGCCAGCAGTTACAACAGGGACTATGGCTACACCTTC. This sequence encodes CASSYNRDYGYTF.

This clone was observed a single time. CDR3 DNA sequence: TGTGCCAGCAGCCCGGGGGGATTCAGGGAGCAGTTCTTC. It encodes CASSPGGFREQFF. V and J are TRBV7-2 and TRBJ2-1, with 7 bases aligning to TRBD2. The junction had 8 bases not matched to a gene; V was cut back by 5 bases and J by 10 bases. Per the germline V gene, CDR1 is SGHTA and CDR2 is FQGNSA. The CDR3 consists of 13 residues.

This clone was recorded once. J is TRBJ2-1 and V is TRBV5-4, with 7 bases fitting TRBD2. Germline V gene lookup returns CDR1 SGHNT and CDR2 YYREEE (reference sequence). V was pared by 7 bases and J by 0 bases, with 4 bases of the junction left unmatched. This CDR3 has 14 amino acids. In DNA, the CDR3 is TGTGCCAGCCAGGGCGGGAGCTCCTACAATGAGCAGTTCTTC. Residues: CASQGGSSYNEQFF.

CDR3 DNA sequence: TGTGCCAGCAGCCAAGGTACAACGGGGAACTATGGCTACACCTTC. Translating it yields CASSQGTTGNYGYTF. The chain is built from TRBV3-1 (or the pseudogene TRBV3-2) and TRBJ1-2; D is unresolved. This CDR3 has 15 amino acids. The V end lost 1 base, the J end lost 2 bases, and 11 bases lay between the germline ends. CDR1 and CDR2 (germline): LGHDT, YNNKEL (reference sequence).

The rearrangement uses TRBV6-5 and TRBJ1-2; possibly TRBD1 for D (5 bases). The CDR3 runs to 12 residues. V lost 11 bases and J 13 bases, leaving 23 bases between the germline ends. Germline V lookup: CDR1 MNHEY, CDR2 SVGAGI. CDR3 nucleotides: TGTGCCTGCCGGGACGGGGGAAGGTATCTCACCTTC. Encoded protein: CACRDGGRYLTF.